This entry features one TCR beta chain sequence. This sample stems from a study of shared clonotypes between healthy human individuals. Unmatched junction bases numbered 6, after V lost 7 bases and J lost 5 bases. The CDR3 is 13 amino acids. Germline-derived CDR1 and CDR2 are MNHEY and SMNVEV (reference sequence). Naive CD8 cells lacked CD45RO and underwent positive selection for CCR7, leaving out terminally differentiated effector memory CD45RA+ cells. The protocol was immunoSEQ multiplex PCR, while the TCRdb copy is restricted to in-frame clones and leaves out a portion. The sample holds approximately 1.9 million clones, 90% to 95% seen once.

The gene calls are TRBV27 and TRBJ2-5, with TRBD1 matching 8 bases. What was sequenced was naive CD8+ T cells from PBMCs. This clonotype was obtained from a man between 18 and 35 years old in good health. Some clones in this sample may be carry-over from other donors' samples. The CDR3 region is CASTGQGGETQYF. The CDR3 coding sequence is TGTGCCAGCACCGGACAGGGTGGCGAGACCCAGTACTTC.